The 23 T cell receptor beta chains in this list originate from one sample, sequenced in a study of blood T cell repertoires in COVID-19. TCRdb keeps only in-frame clones here, not all; method: immunoSEQ multiplex PCR. The sample lists approximately 300,000 clones; around nine tenths were seen once. Sample: PBMCs or T cells enriched from blood (not recorded which). These receptors originate from a woman aged 25 to 45 who had recovered from COVID-19.

This chain uses TRBV18 with TRBJ1-1, with 10 nucleotides matching TRBD1. This CDR3 region has 13 residues. Germline V gives CDR1 KGHSH, CDR2 LQKENI. V lost 3 bases, J lost 7 bases, and 2 bases stayed unmatched. CDR3 region: CASSPRDRGEAFF. CDR3 nucleotide sequence: TGTGCCAGCTCACCCCGGGACAGGGGTGAAGCTTTCTTT.

This chain joins TRBV4-1 and TRBJ1-1; the match to TRBD1 covers 9 bases. Per the germline V gene, CDR1 is MGHRA and CDR2 is YSYEKL. The trim removed 4 bases at V and 4 bases at J, leaving 16 bases unmatched. The CDR3 contains 18 residues. As DNA, the CDR3 is TGCGCCAGCAGCCCCGGGGACGGGACAGGGATCCCGGGCACTGAAGCTTTCTTT. Translated: CASSPGDGTGIPGTEAFF.

The chain is built from TRBV7-2 and TRBJ1-2, with TRBD1 identical over 7 bases. Germline-derived CDR1 and CDR2 are SGHTA and FQGNSA. The CDR3 is 14 residues long. Trimming at V came to 5 bases and at J to 6 bases, leaving 9 bases not matched to a gene. The CDR3 DNA is TGTGCCAGCAGCCAAAAACAGGGGTGGGATGGCTACACCTTC. Amino acids: CASSQKQGWDGYTF.

The J gene is TRBJ1-4, the V gene TRBV10-3, with TRBD1 as a possible D gene (5 bases). Germline V gene lookup returns CDR1 ENHRY and CDR2 SYGVKD. Trimming pared 6 bases from V and 5 bases from J, leaving 10 bases between. The CDR3 consists of 13 residues. Here the CDR3 DNA reads TGTGCCATCAGCCCGGGACTGAATGAAAAACTGTTTTTT. This sequence encodes CAISPGLNEKLFF.

Here the CDR3 reads CASSPWTGSTPGYGYTF. DNA of the CDR3: TGTGCCAGCAGCCCCTGGACAGGGTCCACTCCAGGCTATGGCTACACCTTC. The chain couples TRBV5-4 to TRBJ1-2; 8 nucleotides match TRBD1. The germline CDR1 and CDR2 sequences are SGHNT and YYREEE (reference sequence). V dropped 4 bases and J dropped 4; count of bases not matched to a gene: 15. The CDR3 is made up of 17 amino acids.

The V and J genes are TRBV19 and TRBJ1-2; the D gene is possibly TRBD1 (6 bases). The ends were cut back, 4 bases at V and 2 bases at J, with 8 bases in the middle. This CDR3 has 13 amino acids. Germline-derived CDR1 and CDR2 are LNHDA and SQIVND (reference sequence). DNA of the CDR3: TGTGCCAGTAGTAGCCAGGGGAACTATGGCTACACCTTC. Translation gives CASSSQGNYGYTF.

The sample holds one count of this clone. The chain carries TRBV6-1 and TRBJ1-2; TRBD1 matches at 7 bases. Germline trimming cut 2 bases from V and 8 bases from J; bases unmatched to any gene: 17. The CDR3 contains 17 residues. CDR1 and CDR2 (germline): MNHNS, SASEGT. This CDR3 is CASSEFSDRALGGGYTF. In DNA form, the CDR3 reads TGTGCCAGCAGTGAATTCTCTGACAGGGCCTTGGGTGGAGGCTACACCTTC.

The chain carries TRBV24-1 and TRBJ2-3; 8 bases agree with TRBD1. The J segment lost 0 bases and the V segment lost 5 bases, leaving 0 bases of the junction unmatched. The CDR3 has 14 residues. The germline gives CDR1 KGHDR, CDR2 SFDVKD. The CDR3 DNA follows: TGTGCCACCAGTGGGACAGGGAGCACAGATACGCAGTATTTT. This codes for CATSGTGSTDTQYF.

The chain uses TRBV30 and TRBJ1-5, with 11 bases lining up with TRBD1. CDR1 and CDR2 from the germline V gene are GTSNPN and SVGIG (reference sequence). This CDR3 is 16 amino acids long. J gave up 11 bases and V 3 bases, and 15 bases lay outside the gene matches. CDR3 sequence: CAWSRLGTGGISAQHF. DNA for the CDR3: TGTGCCTGGAGCCGCCTTGGGACAGGGGGGATTTCGGCCCAGCATTTT.

V and J are TRBV19 and TRBJ2-1, with a possible D match to TRBD2 (5 bases). The CDR3 is made up of 14 amino acids. V was clipped by 0 bases and J by 2 bases, with 5 bases between them. Germline CDR1 is LNHDA and CDR2 is SQIVND (reference sequence). CDR3 DNA sequence: TGTGCCAGTAGTATAGAACTAGCCTACAATGAGCAGTTCTTC. Protein sequence: CASSIELAYNEQFF.

The V call is TRBV4-1, the J call TRBJ2-3, with TRBD1 as a possible D gene (6 bases). Germline V lookup: CDR1 MGHRA, CDR2 YSYEKL. V was cut by 2 bases and J by 10 bases, with 13 bases left in between. The CDR3 has 13 amino acids. DNA for the CDR3: TGCGCCAGCAGCCAAAGACAGGCGGGCTCGCAGTATTTT. Protein product: CASSQRQAGSQYF.

The chain recombines TRBV6-5 with TRBJ1-1, with 10 bases fitting TRBD1. Unmatched junction bases numbered 8, after V lost 6 bases and J lost 4 bases. The CDR3 has 15 amino acids. From germline, CDR1 is MNHEY and CDR2 SVGAGI. As DNA, the CDR3 is TGTGCCAGCAGGGGGACAGGGGCGGTCGGCACTGAAGCTTTCTTT. Its translation is CASRGTGAVGTEAFF.

The V gene is TRBV19, the J gene TRBJ1-5; TRBD1 is a possible D gene (5 bases). Germline V gene data show CDR1 as LNHDA and CDR2 as SQIVND (reference sequence). V was trimmed by 2 bases and J by 2 bases, leaving 13 bases between them. The CDR3 is 16 amino acids. CDR3 amino acids: CASSILQTVGNQPQHF. CDR3 nucleotides: TGTGCCAGTAGTATACTCCAGACAGTGGGCAATCAGCCCCAGCATTTT.

Turning to this clone: One end of the junction fails to match germline, which may point to a read error. This CDR3 reads CASSLGDRGTEVFF. The CDR3 nucleotides read TGTGCCAGCAGCTTAGGGGACAGGGGGACTGAAGTTTTCTTT. This sequence joins TRBV7-8 and TRBJ1-1; the match to TRBD1 covers 11 bases. The CDR3 is 14 residues long. CDR1 and CDR2 (germline): SGHVS, FQNEAQ. The full variable domain, in which reference TRBV7-8 and TRBJ1-1 provide the parts outside the CDR3, is GAGVSQSPRYKVAKRGQDVALRCDPISGHVSLFWYQQALGQGPEFLTYFQNEAQLDKSGLPSDRFFAERPEGSVSTLKIQRTQQEDSAVYLCASSLGDRGTEVFFGQGTRLTVV.

This clone has just a few counts. The rearrangement joins TRBV27 to TRBJ1-1; D remains unclear. The CDR3 loop spans 14 amino acids. CDR1 is MNHEY, CDR2 SMNVEV, per germline (reference sequence). Trimming stripped 5 bases from V and 1 base from J, with 11 bases between. The CDR3 here is CASSRNPRNTEAFF. In nucleotides, the CDR3 is TGTGCCAGCAGTCGAAACCCCAGGAACACTGAAGCTTTCTTT.

V gene TRBV5-1 combines with J gene TRBJ2-7, with D perhaps matching TRBD1 (6 bases). CDR1 and CDR2 from the germline V gene are SGHRS and YFSETQ. The CDR3 length is 12 residues. Trimming left V 7 bases short and J 2 bases short, with 10 bases between. The CDR3 reads CASGDTPYEQYF. The CDR3 region has the DNA TGCGCCAGCGGGGACACCCCCTACGAGCAGTACTTC. Together with reference TRBV5-1 and TRBJ2-7, the CDR3 gives the full variable domain: KAGVTQTPRYLIKTRGQQVTLSCSPISGHRSVSWYQQTPGQGLQFLFEYFSETQRNKGNFPGRFSGRQFSNSRSEMNVSTLELGDSALYLCASGDTPYEQYFGPGTRLTVT.

The chain links TRBV27 to TRBJ1-1, with a possible D match to TRBD1 (5 bases). Per germline, CDR1 MNHEY and CDR2 SMNVEV (reference sequence). The CDR3 extends over 14 amino acids. Trimming removed 6 bases at V and 1 base at J, with 12 bases between. The CDR3 loop reads CASRPGPGNTEAFF. CDR3 nucleotides: TGTGCCAGCAGACCAGGGCCTGGGAACACTGAAGCTTTCTTT.

J is TRBJ1-2 and V is TRBV13, with 8 bases identical to TRBD1. This CDR3 comprises 16 residues. J was trimmed by 1 base and V by 0 bases; bases with no gene match: 4. The germline V gene encodes CDR1 PRHDT and CDR2 FYEKMQ (reference sequence). The CDR3 coding sequence is TGTGCCAGCAGCTTAGGGGGACAGGTCGGTAACTATGGCTACACCTTC. Encoded protein: CASSLGGQVGNYGYTF.

This rearrangement joins TRBV30 to TRBJ1-6; D gene unclear. There are 15 residues in the CDR3. CDR1 is GTSNPN, CDR2 SVGIG, per germline (reference sequence). Trimming removed 5 bases from V and 1 base from J, with 12 bases in between. The CDR3 nucleotides are TGTGCCTGGTCGGGGAGAGGGTCCTATAATTCACCCCTCCACTTT. Encoded protein: CAWSGRGSYNSPLHF.

The V gene is TRBV19, the J gene TRBJ1-2; possible D gene TRBD1, 5 bases. Germline CDR1 reads LNHDA; CDR2 reads SQIVND (reference sequence). The CDR3 is 13 residues long. V was clipped by 7 bases and J by 4 bases, with 13 bases between them. This CDR3 reads CASNTGQGYGYTF. In DNA, the CDR3 is TGTGCCAGTAACACCGGGCAGGGCTATGGCTACACCTTC. The full variable domain, completed using reference TRBV19 and TRBJ1-2, is DGGITQSPKYLFRKEGQNVTLSCEQNLNHDAMYWYRQDPGQGLRLIYYSQIVNDFQKGDIAEGYSVSREKKESFPLTVTSAQKNPTAFYLCASNTGQGYGYTFGSGTRLTVV.

The chain joins TRBV7-9 to TRBJ2-1, with 10 bases aligning to TRBD2. J lost 4 bases, V lost 1 base, and 7 bases had no gene match. The CDR3 consists of 17 residues. Looked up from germline, CDR1 is SEHNR and CDR2 is FQNEAQ (reference sequence). The CDR3 is CASSLGSLAGDYNEQFF. CDR3 sequence (DNA): TGTGCCAGCAGCTTAGGGTCCCTAGCGGGAGATTACAATGAGCAGTTCTTC.

CDR3 residues: CASSTQVNTEAFF. CDR3 sequence (DNA): TGTGCCAGTAGCACTCAGGTGAACACTGAAGCTTTCTTT. The J gene is TRBJ1-1, the V gene TRBV19, with D hard to call. The V end lost 6 bases, the J end lost 0 bases, and 8 bases lay between the germline ends. The length of the CDR3 is 13 residues. Germline CDR1 is LNHDA and CDR2 is SQIVND (reference sequence).

The chain couples TRBV7-2 to TRBJ2-2, with 12 bases lining up with TRBD2. CDR3 length: 16 amino acids. The ends lost 3 bases at V and 4 bases at J; junction bases unmatched: 3. Per germline, CDR1 SGHTA and CDR2 FQGNSA. The CDR3 spells CASSFLAGGSTGELFF. Written as DNA, the CDR3 is TGTGCCAGCAGCTTTCTAGCGGGGGGGAGCACCGGGGAGCTGTTTTTT. The full variable domain, in which reference TRBV7-2 and TRBJ2-2 provide the parts outside the CDR3, is GAGVSQSPSNKVTEKGKDVELRCDPISGHTALYWYRQSLGQGLEFLIYFQGNSAPDKSGLPSDRFSAERTGGSVSTLTIQRTQQEDSAVYLCASSFLAGGSTGELFFGEGSRLTVL.